This record covers a single TCR beta chain. This record belongs to a study of CD8+CD57+ T cells in acquired aplastic anemia. CDR3 and TCR beta VDJ profiling relied on a genomic DNA template. From the reads, TCRdb called clonotypes with MiXCR, one entry per CDR3 protein. The top ten hold over 10% of the sample, which has over 150,000 distinct CDR3 sequences, 48% seen once. Germline V CDR1 and CDR2: SNHLY, FYNNEI. The J segment lost 8 bases and the V segment lost 7 bases, leaving 7 bases of the junction unmatched. The CDR3 covers 13 residues. Only patients with CD8+CD57+ cell expansion on flow cytometry were chosen for sequencing. The patients, all of them, had severe acquired aplastic anemia. When blood sampling took place, the patients had received no therapy.

This TCR was sampled from a human donor with aplastic anemia. Sequenced: sorted CD4+, CD8+, or CD8+CD57+ T cells (not recorded which) from PBMCs. The V and J genes are TRBV2 and TRBJ2-2; TRBD1 aligns across 7 bases. CDR3 in DNA: TGTGCCAGCATGGTCCCGGGACAGGGGGAGCTGTTTTTT. Translation gives CASMVPGQGELFF. The variable domain in full, completed from reference TRBV2 and TRBJ2-2, reads EPEVTQTPSHQVTQMGQEVILRCVPISNHLYFYWYRQILGQKVEFLVSFYNNEISEKSEIFDDQFSVERPDGSNFTLKIRSTKLEDSAMYFCASMVPGQGELFFGEGSRLTVL.